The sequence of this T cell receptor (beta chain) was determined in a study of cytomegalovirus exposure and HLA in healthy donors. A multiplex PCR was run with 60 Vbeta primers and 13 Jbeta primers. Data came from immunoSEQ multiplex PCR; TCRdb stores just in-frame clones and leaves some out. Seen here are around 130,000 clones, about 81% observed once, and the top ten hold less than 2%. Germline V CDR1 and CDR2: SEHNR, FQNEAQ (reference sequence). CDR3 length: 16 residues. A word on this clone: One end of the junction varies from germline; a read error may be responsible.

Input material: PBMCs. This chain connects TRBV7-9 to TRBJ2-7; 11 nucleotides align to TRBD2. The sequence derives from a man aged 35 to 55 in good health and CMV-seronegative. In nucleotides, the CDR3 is TGTTCCAGCAGCACGGGACTAGCGGAGAGCTCCTACGAGCAGTACTTC. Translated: CSSSTGLAESSYEQYF.